This entry concerns a single T cell receptor (beta chain). Its target is unknown. Those with hyperthyroidism were 18 to 65 years old, newly diagnosed, and ill for under 2 months. The authors took PBMCs from 10 ml fresh peripheral blood. This entry belongs to a study of T cells in Graves' hyperthyroidism and ophthalmopathy. About the research overall: At initial diagnosis, before any treatment had begun, peripheral blood was obtained. The study's findings and limits: Progression to ophthalmopathy was predicted a median of 6.5 months early.

RNA transcripts gave rise to amplified TCR beta CDR3 regions. HTBI primers drove first-round RT-PCR of the TCR CDR3. MiXCR, applied by TCRdb to the multiplex PCR reads, yields one record per CDR3 protein. The table includes some 200,000 distinct CDR3 sequences, 15% to 20% detected once. Sequences were obtained from blood. The source is a man aged 50-59 years with Graves' hyperthyroidism.

CDR3 coding DNA: TGTGCCAGCAGCCCTGACAGGCACACTGAAGCTTTCTTT. Translation gives CASSPDRHTEAFF. The chain uses TRBV27 and TRBJ1-1; D possibly corresponds to TRBD1 (6 bases). Germline CDR1 reads MNHEY; CDR2 reads SMNVEV (reference sequence). The germline V and J ends were trimmed by 6 bases and 3 bases, with 11 bases remaining between them. The CDR3 length is 13 residues.